This TCR beta chain was sequenced in a study of T-cell memory formation after mild COVID-19. TCRdb re-called the 5' RACE reads with MiXCR, one entry per CDR3 protein. The sample lists about 340,000 distinct CDR3 sequences, around a fifth occurring once. Material for sequencing was PBMCs or a T cell subset sorted from them (not recorded which). This receptor was obtained from an adult woman who had mild COVID-19 (a few samples of this study predate the infection). Cell type and time point are not known.

CDR3 region: CASRTRDGGYEQYF. The CDR3 bases are TGTGCCAGCAGAACCCGGGACGGTGGCTACGAGCAGTACTTC. The V gene is TRBV21-1, the J gene TRBJ2-7; the DNA was not used to check the table's D call, TRBD1. TRBV21-1 is a pseudogene segment. The CDR3 is made up of 14 amino acids.